This TCR beta chain was identified in a study of PD-L1 blockade in urothelial cancer. The wider study: There were a median of approximately 150,000 T cells in blood samples.

The repertoire was sequenced with immunoSEQ multiplex PCR; TCRdb's copy has only in-frame clones and lacks some. The data show about 120,000 clones, around 89% seen once. Time point meaning: peripheral blood 6 weeks after treatment start. Per the germline V gene, CDR1 is MNHEY and CDR2 is SMNVEV (reference sequence). The CDR3 covers 16 residues. V dropped 0 bases and J dropped 3 bases, with 9 bases sitting between them. Specimen: PBMCs, collected around atezolizumab (anti-PD-L1) treatment. V and J are TRBV27 and TRBJ2-6; possibly TRBD1 for D (5 bases). This TCR came from a man in his sixties with urothelial cancer. CDR3 region: CASSLSAGFGANVLTF. The CDR3 DNA reads as TGTGCCAGCAGTTTATCGGCAGGGTTTGGGGCCAACGTCCTGACTTTC.